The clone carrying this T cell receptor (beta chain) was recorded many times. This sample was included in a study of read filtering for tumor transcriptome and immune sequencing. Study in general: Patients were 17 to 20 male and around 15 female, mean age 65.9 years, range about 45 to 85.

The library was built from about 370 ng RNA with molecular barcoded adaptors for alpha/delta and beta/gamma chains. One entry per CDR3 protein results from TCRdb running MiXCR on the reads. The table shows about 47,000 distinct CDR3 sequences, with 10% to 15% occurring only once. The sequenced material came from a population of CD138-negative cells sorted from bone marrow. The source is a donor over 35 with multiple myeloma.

In DNA form, the CDR3 reads TGTGCCACCAGCAGAGTTGGGAGCTCCTACGAGCAGTACTTC. It encodes CATSRVGSSYEQYF. The rearrangement links TRBV15 to TRBJ2-7, with D perhaps TRBD2 (5 bases). CDR1 and CDR2 from the germline V gene are LNHNV and YYDKDF (reference sequence). V was trimmed by 1 base and J by 0 bases, leaving 7 bases between them. The CDR3 is made up of 14 amino acids.